This T cell receptor (beta chain) came from a study of molecular identifiers for immune sequencing clone quantification listed by TCRdb under 2018. The study in broad terms: For a replicate experiment, the RNA from either approximately 20,000 or 100,000 naive CD8 T cells was divided into five aliquots, and four of those aliquots went on to sequencing. This methods study used CD8 T cells to benchmark TCR RNA copy counting and molecular-identifier clustering-based TCR repertoire sequencing (MIDCIRS).

This clonotype was counted a few times. No antigen is known for it. No much larger clone exists at a distance of one base, and base qualities are not known. To prepare the library, PCR was applied. The sample was run on an Illumina HiSeq 4000. Bulk TCR libraries were prepared as previously described, using TCR primers listed in Table S5. The Qiagen AllPrep DNA/RNA kit was used to purify total RNA. Before any analysis, reads coming from multiple sequencing runs of the same library were combined into one pool. Under the source paper's analysis protocol: Reads were retained only if their TCR constant sequence matched exactly, and those retained reads were trimmed to 150 nt and grouped according to their 12-nt molecular barcodes. Reads in each barcode group were sub-clustered using a 15% Levenshtein threshold, and a quality-weighted consensus sequence was built for each RNA molecule. Non-functional sequences were excluded, and lower-count sequences lying one edit away from another sequence were also excluded. Based on a fit of two negative binomial distributions, barcode sub-clusters having less than 20% of the maximum read count were discarded. TCRdb trimmed the raw reads at Q25, called clones with MiXCR and kept productive beta chains. For every CDR3 protein sequence, its rows merge into one entry that carries the most common genes and DNA. TCRdb, rather than the study authors, made the V and J calls. This sample comprises 12,000 or so distinct CDR3 sequences, under 20% of them detected only once. 1.5% of the sample belongs to the ten largest clones.

V ends up 1 base short and J 2 bases short, with an unmatched junction base count of 4. The germline V gene (reference sequence) gives CDR1 as LNHNV and CDR2 as YYDKDF. Inclusive of the bounding cysteine and phenylalanine, the CDR3 is 16 residues long. The CDR3 DNA has 48 bases and is translated from base 1. The research as a whole found: Spiked-in Jurkat TCR RNA equivalent to a single cell was reported to be detectable even among 980,000 or so naive CD8 T cells. In CMV-specific effector cells, clones with more than 20 RNA copies accounted for over 97% of molecules, whereas in naive cells such clones accounted for under 1%. Modeling estimated 3 to 3.5 recovered TCR RNA copies per cell, compared with about ten by digital PCR, which implies roughly 30% capture efficiency. Highly expanded clone sizes could be underestimated because identical TCR molecules may share a barcode. Spiked-in Jurkat TCR RNA (about ten copies' worth), which is not part of the donor repertoire, was contained in the naive libraries. When barcode sub-clustering was not used, chimeric consensus sequences inflated TCR diversity, with chimeras reaching as high as 47%.

Naive CD8 T cell libraries were made from around 18,000 to 910,000 sorted cells using 10%, 30% or 50% of purified RNA. Naive CD8 T cells, defined as CD8+CD4-CCR7+CD45RA+, were FACS-sorted into RLT Plus buffer on a BD FACSAria II. More than 8 TCR copies' worth of Jurkat RNA were spiked into roughly 20,000-1,000,000 naive CD8 T cell samples to test detection sensitivity. Enrichment of CD8 T cells was performed with RosetteSep CD8+ T Cell Enrichment Cocktail and Ficoll-Paque, after which ACK red cell lysis was carried out. Sequenced material: naive CD8+ T cells from blood, with Jurkat cell RNA spiked in. The intended sense of this specimen's cell subset or site label: FACS-sorted CD8+CD4-CCR7+CD45RA+ naive T cells. The receptor was isolated from a human donor in good health. Some libraries in this study had Jurkat cell RNA spiked in. The V gene is TRBV15 and the J gene is TRBJ2-7, with 11 junctional bases fitting TRBD1. The DNA sequence reads TGTGCCACCAGCAGAGTGCCGGGACAGGGGGCCTACGAGCAGTACTTC. This translates into CATSRVPGQGAYEQYF.